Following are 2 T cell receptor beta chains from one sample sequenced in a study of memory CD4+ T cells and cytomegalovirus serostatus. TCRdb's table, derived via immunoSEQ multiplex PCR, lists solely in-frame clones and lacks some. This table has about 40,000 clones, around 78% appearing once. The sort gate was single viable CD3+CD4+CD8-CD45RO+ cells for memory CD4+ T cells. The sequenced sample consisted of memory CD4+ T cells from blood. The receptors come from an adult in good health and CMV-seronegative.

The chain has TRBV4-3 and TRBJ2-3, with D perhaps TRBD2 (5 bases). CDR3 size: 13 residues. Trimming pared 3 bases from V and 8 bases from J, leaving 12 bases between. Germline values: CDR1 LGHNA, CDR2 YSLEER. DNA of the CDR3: TGCGCCAGCAGCCAGATCCCCGGAGGTACGCAGTATTTT. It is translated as CASSQIPGGTQYF.

CDR3 in amino acids: CASSPQAGGGYEQYF. DNA of the CDR3: TGCGCCAGCAGCCCCCAGGCGGGGGGCGGCTACGAGCAGTACTTC. The chain uses TRBV5-1 and TRBJ2-7, with 8 bases fitting TRBD2. With V trimmed by 4 bases and J by 3 bases, 9 bases remained unmatched. Germline CDR1 reads SGHRS; CDR2 reads YFSETQ. The CDR3 totals 15 residues. Supplemented by reference TRBV5-1 and TRBJ2-7, the full variable domain reads KAGVTQTPRYLIKTRGQQVTLSCSPISGHRSVSWYQQTPGQGLQFLFEYFSETQRNKGNFPGRFSGRQFSNSRSEMNVSTLELGDSALYLCASSPQAGGGYEQYFGPGTRLTVT.